Below are 12 T cell receptor beta chains sequenced from a single sample in a study of CD8 T cells in Susac syndrome. An amount of RNA that ranged from roughly 0.45 to 1 ug was reverse transcribed with random hexamers. TCRdb analysed the immunoSEQ multiplex PCR reads with MiXCR anew, one entry per CDR3 protein. The sample records over 150,000 distinct CDR3 sequences, around 94% being singletons. The sequenced sample was CD4+ T cells from PBMCs. The receptors stem from a human donor with Susac syndrome.

The chain employs TRBV7-9 and TRBJ1-4; TRBD1 aligns across 11 bases. V lost 4 bases to trimming and J lost 7 bases; unmatched junction nucleotides: 2. The CDR3 is 14 amino acids. The germline CDR1 and CDR2 sequences are SEHNR and FQNEAQ (reference sequence). For the CDR3, the DNA is TGTGCCAGCAGCTGGGACAGGGGGACTGAAAAACTGTTTTTT. It encodes CASSWDRGTEKLFF.

The rearrangement links TRBV20-1 to TRBJ2-3; possibly TRBD2 for D (6 bases). V dropped 0 bases and J dropped 3 bases, with 13 bases sitting between them. The germline V gene encodes CDR1 DFQATT and CDR2 SNEGSKA (reference sequence). The CDR3 loop spans 15 amino acids. CDR3 amino acids: CSARDLAFSTDTQYF. The DNA for the CDR3 is TGCAGTGCTAGAGATCTAGCGTTTAGTACAGATACGCAGTATTTT.

The chain carries TRBV29-1 and TRBJ2-5; D tentatively reads TRBD1 or TRBD2 (7 bases each). The CDR3 is made up of 16 amino acids. The germline gives CDR1 SQVTM, CDR2 ANQGSEA. V lost 3 bases and J 5 bases, leaving 22 bases between the germline ends. For the CDR3, the DNA is TGCAGCGTTGATTATTCAGGGGGGGCGCGACTGGAGACCCAGTACTTC. This translates into CSVDYSGGARLETQYF.

This chain links TRBV14 with TRBJ1-1; D is undetermined. This CDR3 is built from 14 residues. Germline CDR1 reads SGHDN; CDR2 reads FVKESK. The V end was cut by 3 bases, the J end by 4 bases, with 12 bases between. CDR3 bases: TGTGCCAGCAGCCACCCGCCCCGAGCCACTGAAGCTTTCTTT. Translating it yields CASSHPPRATEAFF. The full variable domain, with the rest looked up from reference TRBV14 and TRBJ1-1, is EAGVTQFPSHSVIEKGQTVTLRCDPISGHDNLYWYRRVMGKEIKFLLHFVKESKQDESGMPNNRFLAERTGGTYSTLKVQPAELEDSGVYFCASSHPPRATEAFFGQGTRLTVV.

V is TRBV20-1 and J is TRBJ2-5, with D possibly called TRBD1 or TRBD2 (5 bases each). Germline CDR1 DFQATT, CDR2 SNEGSKA (reference sequence). The V end was cut by 0 bases, the J end by 4 bases, with 15 bases between. CDR3 size: 15 residues. Written as DNA, the CDR3 is TGCAGTGCTAGAGATCTAGGACAAGGGACAGAGACCCAGTACTTC. It encodes CSARDLGQGTETQYF.

The J gene is TRBJ1-2, the V gene TRBV5-8, with 8 bases matching TRBD1. The CDR3 contains 15 residues. CDR1 and CDR2 (germline): SGHTS, YDEGEE. Trimming cost V 4 bases and J 7 bases; bases outside gene matches: 12. As DNA, the CDR3 is TGTGCCAGCAGCAGGACGGGACAGGTCTGGTCTGGCTACACCTTC. It specifies CASSRTGQVWSGYTF.

This clonotype was detected only once. V usage is TRBV4-2 and J usage is TRBJ2-3; 7 bases are a match to TRBD2. This CDR3 region has 16 residues. Per germline, CDR1 LGHNA and CDR2 YNFKEQ. With 4 bases clipped from V and 4 bases from J, the junction kept 11 bases outside the gene matches. CDR3 coding DNA: TGTGCCAGCAGCCGAACAAGAGCGGGAAGGGCAGATACGCAGTATTTT. This gives the protein CASSRTRAGRADTQYF.

This chain uses TRBV5-1 with TRBJ1-1; D is uncertain. The CDR3 loop spans 14 amino acids. The germline CDR1 and CDR2 sequences are SGHRS and YFSETQ. Between the trimmed V and J ends, which lost 0 bases and 11 bases, there was a span of 17 bases. The CDR3 here is CASSLAGRGSRAFF. The CDR3 DNA reads as TGCGCCAGCAGCTTGGCCGGACGTGGGAGTAGGGCTTTCTTT.

The chain recombines TRBV28 with TRBJ2-7; a weak D match, TRBD2 (6 bases). The CDR3 totals 14 residues. CDR1 is MDHEN and CDR2 is SYDVKM in the germline V gene. V lost 2 bases and J lost 5, with 13 bases in between. The CDR3 sequence: CASSLETSMDEQYF. The CDR3 DNA follows: TGTGCCAGCAGTTTAGAGACTAGTATGGACGAGCAGTACTTC.

The chain carries TRBV20-1 and TRBJ2-3, with D unresolved. With 2 bases removed from V and 2 bases from J, the gap between germline ends came to 8 bases. CDR3 length: 13 residues. Germline CDR1 and CDR2: DFQATT and SNEGSKA (reference sequence). In DNA form, the CDR3 reads TGCAGTGCTAGATCACGTAACACAGATACGCAGTATTTT. This encodes CSARSRNTDTQYF.

The chain carries TRBV27 and TRBJ2-1, with a weak D call TRBD1 (6 bases). Germline V gene sequence: CDR1 MNHEY, CDR2 SMNVEV (reference sequence). The CDR3 has 17 amino acids. The V end was cut by 3 bases, the J end by 4 bases, with 19 bases between. CDR3 protein: CASSFDQYRERYNEQFF. The CDR3 bases are TGTGCCAGCAGTTTCGATCAATACAGGGAGCGGTACAATGAGCAGTTCTTC.

V gene TRBV6-1 combines with J gene TRBJ2-7; D not certain. Germline V CDR1 and CDR2: MNHNS, SASEGT. Trimming left V 5 bases short and J 4 bases short, with 21 bases between. The CDR3 runs 16 residues. The CDR3 region is CASSTPARAIAYEQYF. As DNA, the CDR3 is TGTGCCAGCAGTACCCCCGCAAGAGCCATCGCGTACGAGCAGTACTTC.